This passage covers 32 T cell receptor beta chains from one sample sequenced in a study of CD8 T cells in Susac syndrome. Random hexamers primed reverse transcription of about 0.5 to 1 ug RNA. TCRdb re-called the immunoSEQ multiplex PCR reads with MiXCR, one entry per CDR3 protein. The sample yields about 300,000 distinct CDR3 sequences, roughly 81% seen once. The sample taken for sequencing was CD8+ T cells from PBMCs. These receptors all come from a human donor with multiple sclerosis.

This clonotype appeared a single time. The chain couples TRBV7-9 to TRBJ1-5; D remains ambiguous. The CDR3 spans 12 residues. Germline V lookup: CDR1 SEHNR, CDR2 FQNEAQ (reference sequence). V lost 4 bases to trimming and J lost 9 bases, with 10 bases between them. The CDR3 loop reads CASSSPRSPQHF. CDR3 coding DNA: TGTGCCAGCAGCTCTCCCCGGTCGCCCCAGCATTTT.

J is TRBJ2-1 and V is TRBV19, with D unclear. The length of the CDR3 is 14 residues. Germline CDR1 and CDR2: LNHDA and SQIVND (reference sequence). Trimming shortened V by 0 bases and J by 8 bases, and 11 bases separated the two germline ends. CDR3 region: CASSIDEETHEQFF. CDR3 nucleotide sequence: TGTGCCAGTAGTATAGATGAGGAGACCCATGAGCAGTTCTTC.

This sequence joins TRBV20-1 and TRBJ1-5, with D unresolved. Per germline, CDR1 DFQATT and CDR2 SNEGSKA (reference sequence). This CDR3 contains 12 residues. With 0 bases removed from V and 3 bases from J, the gap between germline ends came to 3 bases. The CDR3 DNA reads TGCAGTGCTAGAGAGTCCAATCAGCCCCAGCATTTT. Translation gives CSARESNQPQHF.

The chain is built from TRBV2 and TRBJ2-3; 8 nucleotides match TRBD2. Trimming at V came to 8 bases and at J to 0 bases, leaving 7 bases not matched to a gene. CDR3 length: 15 residues. In germline, CDR1 is SNHLY, CDR2 FYNNEI. CDR3 nucleotides: TGTGCCAGCCTTCGACTAGCGACTAGCACAGATACGCAGTATTTT. It yields the protein CASLRLATSTDTQYF.

The chain couples TRBV27 to TRBJ2-5; the D gene is possibly TRBD2 (7 bases). CDR3 length equals 15 residues. Germline V gene lookup returns CDR1 MNHEY and CDR2 SMNVEV (reference sequence). Trimming pared 3 bases from V and 1 base from J, leaving 12 bases between. The CDR3 DNA follows: TGTGCCAGCAGTTTCGCGGGGGCGCCCCAAGAGACCCAGTACTTC. Encoded protein: CASSFAGAPQETQYF.

V and J are TRBV6-2 or TRBV6-3 and TRBJ2-3; no clear D gene. Germline V gene lookup returns CDR1 MNHEY and CDR2 SVGEGT. Trimming took off 6 bases at V and 4 bases at J, with 2 bases between the two ends. The CDR3 covers 10 residues. The CDR3 DNA reads TGTGCCAGCAGGGCAGATACGCAGTATTTT. It is translated as CASRADTQYF.

The chain couples TRBV4-1 to TRBJ2-6; D is unresolved. CDR1 is MGHRA, CDR2 YSYEKL, per germline. The V end was cut by 1 base, the J end by 2 bases, with 18 bases between. The CDR3 length is 19 residues. CDR3 residues: CASSQAPWGGEPGANVLTF. As DNA, the CDR3 is TGCGCCAGCAGCCAAGCCCCCTGGGGTGGGGAACCTGGGGCCAACGTCCTGACTTTC.

The chain carries TRBV2 and TRBJ2-7; D not resolved. The CDR3 length is 14 residues. Trimming took 1 base from V and 6 from J, leaving 13 bases between them. Germline values: CDR1 SNHLY, CDR2 FYNNEI. Written as DNA, the CDR3 is TGTGCCAGCAGTGAAGGATCTCTCCCGGGCGAGCAGTACTTC. It specifies CASSEGSLPGEQYF. Looking up the rest from reference TRBV2 and TRBJ2-7 gives the full variable domain: EPEVTQTPSHQVTQMGQEVILRCVPISNHLYFYWYRQILGQKVEFLVSFYNNEISEKSEIFDDQFSVERPDGSNFTLKIRSTKLEDSAMYFCASSEGSLPGEQYFGPGTRLTVT.

The V call is TRBV14, the J call TRBJ2-7; D might be TRBD2 (5 bases). This CDR3 has 16 residues. V was cut by 1 base and J by 3 bases, with 16 bases left in between. Germline V gene sequence: CDR1 SGHDN, CDR2 FVKESK. CDR3 coding DNA: TGTGCCAGCAGCCAAGGATCGGGAAGACGCATCTACGAGCAGTACTTC. Translation: CASSQGSGRRIYEQYF.

This clonotype turned up a few times. The chain couples TRBV7-3 to TRBJ2-3; the match to TRBD1 covers 8 bases. The germline V gene encodes CDR1 SGHTA and CDR2 FQGTGA. The CDR3 has 15 residues. The V segment lost 4 bases and the J segment 1 base; nucleotides outside the gene matches: 4. The CDR3 nucleotides read TGTGCCAGCAGCTCCACAGGGGGTCGCACAGATACGCAGTATTTT. Encoded protein: CASSSTGGRTDTQYF.

In this sample, this clonotype turned up a few times. The V gene is TRBV6-5, the J gene TRBJ2-7, with D possibly being TRBD1 (5 bases). The germline V gene encodes CDR1 MNHEY and CDR2 SVGAGI. V was cut by 0 bases and J by 4 bases, with 13 bases left in between. The CDR3 sequence is 15 residues long. The CDR3 region is CASSYSQGLTYEQYF. Written as DNA, the CDR3 is TGTGCCAGCAGTTACTCGCAGGGCCTGACATACGAGCAGTACTTC.

The chain joins TRBV2 to TRBJ2-1; D might be TRBD1 (6 bases). Germline lookup yields CDR1 SNHLY and CDR2 FYNNEI. The germline V and J ends were trimmed by 1 base and 0 bases, with 16 bases remaining between them. CDR3 size: 18 residues. In DNA form, the CDR3 reads TGTGCCAGCAGTGAAGGGACAGTCGGTAAGAGCTCCTACAATGAGCAGTTCTTC. As protein: CASSEGTVGKSSYNEQFF. Full variable domain (rest looked up from reference TRBV2 and TRBJ2-1): EPEVTQTPSHQVTQMGQEVILRCVPISNHLYFYWYRQILGQKVEFLVSFYNNEISEKSEIFDDQFSVERPDGSNFTLKIRSTKLEDSAMYFCASSEGTVGKSSYNEQFFGPGTRLTVL.

This clonotype was recorded only once. The J gene is TRBJ2-7, the V gene TRBV19; either TRBD1 or TRBD2 may fit D (6 bases each). The germline V and J ends were trimmed by 7 bases and 6 bases, with 16 bases remaining between them. CDR3 size: 13 residues. Germline CDR1 reads LNHDA; CDR2 reads SQIVND (reference sequence). The CDR3 is CASTLDGGGEQYF. CDR3 nucleotides: TGTGCCAGTACCCTGGACGGAGGGGGCGAGCAGTACTTC.

The chain is built from TRBV9 and TRBJ2-7, with D unresolved. The germline V and J ends were trimmed by 0 bases and 3 bases, with 7 bases remaining between them. This CDR3 spans 13 amino acids. CDR1 SGDLS and CDR2 YYNGEE come from the germline V gene. The CDR3 bases are TGTGCCAGCAGCGTAGGAATCTTCTACGAGCAGTACTTC. Translation: CASSVGIFYEQYF. The variable domain in full, completed from reference TRBV9 and TRBJ2-7, reads DSGVTQTPKHLITATGQRVTLRCSPRSGDLSVYWYQQSLDQGLQFLIQYYNGEERAKGNILERFSAQQFPDLHSELNLSSLELGDSALYFCASSVGIFYEQYFGPGTRLTVT.

This chain links TRBV20-1 with TRBJ1-2; weak D call: TRBD1 (6 bases). This CDR3 contains 12 residues. Germline CDR1 DFQATT, CDR2 SNEGSKA (reference sequence). CDR3 sequence (DNA): TGCAGCGGCCCTAGGACAGCCTATGGCTACACCTTC. This sequence encodes CSGPRTAYGYTF.

V gene TRBV27 combines with J gene TRBJ1-6, with D perhaps TRBD1 (5 bases). Looked up from germline, CDR1 is MNHEY and CDR2 is SMNVEV (reference sequence). Trimming stripped 7 bases from V and 6 bases from J, with 16 bases between. This CDR3 has 15 residues. This CDR3 reads CASMTGTGSNSPLHF. The CDR3 region has the DNA TGTGCCAGCATGACCGGGACGGGTTCTAATTCACCCCTCCACTTT.

V and J are TRBV25-1 and TRBJ1-1; the D gene is possibly TRBD1 (6 bases). Deletions cut 6 bases from V and 8 bases from J, with 10 bases between. The CDR3 is made up of 11 amino acids. Germline V lookup: CDR1 MGHDK, CDR2 SYGVNS. The CDR3 nucleotides read TGTGCCAGCAGCCCCGGGACAGAAGCTTTCTTT. This translates into CASSPGTEAFF.

The chain uses TRBV10-3 and TRBJ2-1; tentatively, D is TRBD2 (6 bases). V lost 4 bases and J 7 bases, leaving 14 bases between the germline ends. The germline gives CDR1 ENHRY, CDR2 SYGVKD. The CDR3 is made up of 14 amino acids. The CDR3 coding sequence is TGTGCCATCAGTGGGGGCGGGGCAATGAATGAGCAGTTCTTC. Amino acids: CAISGGGAMNEQFF.

The chain joins TRBV7-2 to TRBJ2-3, with D unclear. V was trimmed by 4 bases and J by 2 bases, leaving 10 bases between them. CDR1 and CDR2 (germline): SGHTA, FQGNSA. The CDR3 has 14 residues. This chain's CDR3 is CASSSTQVTDTQYF. The DNA for the CDR3 is TGTGCCAGCAGCTCCACCCAGGTCACAGATACGCAGTATTTT.

The rearrangement uses TRBV7-9 and TRBJ2-2, with D unresolved. V dropped 4 bases and J dropped 0 bases, with 12 bases sitting between them. The CDR3 consists of 16 residues. From germline, CDR1 is SEHNR and CDR2 FQNEAQ (reference sequence). CDR3 bases: TGTGCCAGCAGCTCCGAGACACCTACGAACACCGGGGAGCTGTTTTTT. The encoded protein is CASSSETPTNTGELFF.

This clonotype was detected once. The chain employs TRBV7-9 and TRBJ2-4; TRBD2 matches 11 bases. V trimming: 4 bases; J trimming: 0 bases; junction bases outside the gene matches: 8. The germline gives CDR1 SEHNR, CDR2 FQNEAQ (reference sequence). CDR3 length: 18 amino acids. CDR3 region: CASSSGTSGLLAKNIQYF. CDR3 coding DNA: TGTGCCAGCAGCTCCGGGACTAGCGGCCTACTAGCCAAAAACATTCAGTACTTC.

The V and J genes are TRBV6-5 and TRBJ2-3; D unresolved. Between the trimmed V and J ends, which lost 3 bases and 0 bases, there was a span of 7 bases. Per germline, CDR1 MNHEY and CDR2 SVGAGI. The CDR3 runs to 14 residues. In nucleotides, the CDR3 is TGTGCCAGCAGTTATTACGGGAGCACAGATACGCAGTATTTT. This gives the protein CASSYYGSTDTQYF.

The chain has TRBV27 and TRBJ2-1; no firm D call. V lost 2 bases, J lost 7 bases, and 9 bases lay in between. CDR3 size: 13 residues. Germline lookup yields CDR1 MNHEY and CDR2 SMNVEV (reference sequence). The CDR3 sequence: CASSLNARNEQFF. In nucleotides, the CDR3 is TGTGCCAGCAGTTTAAATGCGAGGAATGAGCAGTTCTTC.

The rearrangement uses TRBV13 and TRBJ2-7, with 14 bases identical to TRBD2. Per the germline V gene, CDR1 is PRHDT and CDR2 is FYEKMQ (reference sequence). J lost 5 bases, V lost 5 bases, and 17 bases had no gene match. The CDR3 has 19 residues. CDR3 residues: CASSPRSRLAGGPANEQYF. The DNA of the CDR3 is TGTGCCAGCAGCCCCCGCTCGCGACTAGCGGGAGGGCCAGCGAACGAGCAGTACTTC.

The chain combines TRBV7-9 with TRBJ2-1, with D perhaps TRBD1 or TRBD2 (5 bases each). The CDR3 has 14 amino acids. The ends were cut back, 4 bases at V and 5 bases at J, with 12 bases in the middle. Germline lookup yields CDR1 SEHNR and CDR2 FQNEAQ (reference sequence). This CDR3 reads CASSSGTDNNEQFF. The CDR3 coding sequence is TGTGCCAGCAGCTCTGGGACCGACAACAATGAGCAGTTCTTC. Full variable domain (rest looked up from reference TRBV7-9 and TRBJ2-1): DTGVSQNPRHKITKRGQNVTFRCDPISEHNRLYWYRQTLGQGPEFLTYFQNEAQLEKSRLLSDRFSAERPKGSFSTLEIQRTEQGDSAMYLCASSSGTDNNEQFFGPGTRLTVL.

The rearrangement links TRBV27 to TRBJ1-4; 8 nucleotides align to TRBD1. Germline CDR1 reads MNHEY; CDR2 reads SMNVEV (reference sequence). The CDR3 loop spans 15 amino acids. The V segment lost 4 bases and the J segment 8 bases; nucleotides outside the gene matches: 9. CDR3 amino acids: CASSSRTGWYEKLFF. Here the CDR3 DNA reads TGTGCCAGCAGTTCCCGGACAGGGTGGTACGAAAAACTGTTTTTT.

This chain joins TRBV9 and TRBJ2-1, with 7 bases lining up with TRBD1. This CDR3 comprises 14 residues. After removal of 5 bases from V and 1 base from J, the junction contained 3 bases not matched to a gene. Germline CDR1 is SGDLS and CDR2 is YYNGEE. CDR3 sequence (DNA): TGTGCCAGCAGGGGGGACAGTTCCTACAATGAGCAGTTCTTC. Its protein product is CASRGDSSYNEQFF.

This clonotype was detected once. V gene TRBV11-2 combines with J gene TRBJ2-1, with 8 nucleotides matching TRBD1. This CDR3 region has 19 residues. V gave up 5 bases and J gave up 8 bases; unmatched junction bases: 23. Germline V lookup: CDR1 SGHAT, CDR2 FQNNGV. CDR3 loop: CASSPIQGAGRDLLYEQFF. Written as DNA, the CDR3 is TGTGCCAGCAGCCCGATCCAGGGGGCAGGGCGGGACCTTCTGTATGAGCAGTTCTTC.

The genes are TRBV9 and TRBJ1-1; D may be TRBD1 (5 bases). CDR1 and CDR2 from the germline V gene are SGDLS and YYNGEE. The germline V and J ends were trimmed by 0 bases and 0 bases, with 9 bases remaining between them. CDR3 length: 15 amino acids. CDR3 protein: CASSVDDRLNTEAFF. The CDR3 DNA is TGTGCCAGCAGCGTAGACGACAGACTGAACACTGAAGCTTTCTTT.

The rearrangement joins TRBV2 to TRBJ2-7, with unresolved D. This CDR3 has 11 amino acids. V lost 5 bases, J lost 6 bases, and 8 bases lay in between. CDR1 is SNHLY and CDR2 is FYNNEI in the germline V gene. CDR3 DNA: TGTGCCAGCAGTTGGGCCCGCGAGCAGTACTTC. Translating it yields CASSWAREQYF.

V and J are TRBV5-1 and TRBJ2-1; possibly TRBD1 or TRBD2 for D (5 bases each). The germline V gene has CDR1 SGHRS and CDR2 YFSETQ. The length of the CDR3 is 15 residues. V shed 10 bases and J shed 2 bases, with 19 bases lying between them. For the CDR3, the DNA is TGCGCCCTCCGGGCCCGGGACCCCCCCTACAATGAGCAGTTCTTC. The encoded protein is CALRARDPPYNEQFF.

The chain couples TRBV15 to TRBJ1-5; D is unclear. The CDR3 runs 14 residues. Germline lookup yields CDR1 LNHNV and CDR2 YYDKDF (reference sequence). V lost 0 bases and J 4 bases, leaving 7 bases between the germline ends. CDR3 residues: CATSREDGNQPQHF. The CDR3 DNA sequence: TGTGCCACCAGCAGAGAGGACGGGAATCAGCCCCAGCATTTT. Drawing the rest from reference TRBV15 and TRBJ1-5, the complete variable domain is DAMVIQNPRYQVTQFGKPVTLSCSQTLNHNVMYWYQQKSSQAPKLLFHYYDKDFNNEADTPDNFQSRRPNTSFCFLDIRSPGLGDTAMYLCATSREDGNQPQHFGDGTRLSIL.